Each of the 5 T cell receptor beta chains below was sequenced from the same sample in a study of post-analysis software for immune sequencing data. Incorporated into the TCR beta cDNA libraries were unique molecular identifiers, which served to reduce PCR and sequencing biases. MiXCR was run by TCRdb on the PCR reads, yielding one entry per CDR3 protein. The sample shows 450,000 or so distinct CDR3 sequences, under 55% of them seen only once. Study observations and caveats: Elevated frequency relative to controls characterized roughly five TRBV segments in patients, TRBV5-6, TRBV5-1 and TRBV20-1 among them.

The antigens of these receptors remain unknown. The source material was blood. The receptors come from a girl under 18 with multiple sclerosis.

The rearrangement links TRBV20-1 to TRBJ2-1, with 7 positions matching TRBD1. Gene TRBJ2-7 matches the end of the DNA better, so the J call may be wrong. The germline V gene encodes CDR1 DFQATT and CDR2 SNEGSKA (reference sequence). There are 14 residues in the CDR3. Written as DNA, the CDR3 is TGCAGTGCTAGCAAACCGGGACAGACCTACGAGCAGTACTTC. Translation: CSASKPGQTYEQYF.

As for this clonotype: At one of its ends the junction is not consistent with the germline gene, which may arise from a read error. The CDR3 bases are TGCAATGCTAGAGTCCCCACAGGGGGTTACACTGAAGCTTTCTTT. Translated, it gives CNARVPTGGYTEAFF. The chain is built from TRBV20-1 and TRBJ1-1; TRBD1 matches 8 bases. This CDR3 spans 15 amino acids. Germline V gene data show CDR1 as DFQATT and CDR2 as SNEGSKA (reference sequence).

In this sample, this clonotype turned up a few times. The chain links TRBV4-1 to TRBJ2-7, with 10 bases fitting TRBD2. The germline V gene encodes CDR1 MGHRA and CDR2 YSYEKL. J gave up 0 bases and V 1 base, and 3 bases lay outside the gene matches. The CDR3 has 16 residues. CDR3 DNA: TGCGCCAGCAGCCAAGCAAGCGGGAGGGCCTCCTACGAGCAGTACTTC. Translated, it gives CASSQASGRASYEQYF.

This chain links TRBV20-1 with TRBJ2-7, with 11 bases identical to TRBD2. CDR1 is DFQATT and CDR2 is SNEGSKA in the germline V gene (reference sequence). There are 15 residues in the CDR3. J was trimmed by 0 bases and V by 1 base; bases with no gene match: 2. Written as DNA, the CDR3 is TGCAGTGCTAGAGCTACTAGCGGGAGCTCCTACGAGCAGTACTTC. It translates to CSARATSGSSYEQYF.

This clonotype has just a few counts. The rearrangement uses TRBV2 and TRBJ1-5; no clear D. The CDR3 totals 15 residues. In germline, CDR1 is SNHLY, CDR2 FYNNEI. V shed 0 bases and J shed 0 bases, with 6 bases lying between them. DNA for the CDR3: TGTGCCAGCAGTGAAGCGCTGGGTAGCAATCAGCCCCAGCATTTT. Translated: CASSEALGSNQPQHF.